This T cell receptor (beta chain) originates from a study of early T cells in non-severe SARS-CoV-2 infection. Whole-study context: Bulk RNA taken from unsorted whole blood was sequenced, leaving chains unpaired.

The CDR3 has 12 amino acids. The V end was cut by 8 bases, the J end by 6 bases, with 14 bases between. Germline CDR1 reads MDHEN; CDR2 reads SYDVKM. cDNA molecules, individually, were tagged with unique molecular identifiers. MiXCR, applied by TCRdb to the 5' RACE reads, yields one record per CDR3 protein. Counted here are roughly 100,000 distinct CDR3 sequences, about an eighth occurring once; the ten biggest clones make up 3.5% to 5%. The source of this sequence is an adult who was a healthcare worker with PCR-confirmed SARS-CoV-2 infection or an uninfected control (not recorded which). The specimen was whole blood, collected at baseline. This chain links TRBV28 with TRBJ2-7, with D perhaps TRBD2 (5 bases). The CDR3 DNA sequence: TGTGCCAGCGGCCGGGAAAGACGCGAGCAGTACTTC. This encodes CASGRERREQYF.